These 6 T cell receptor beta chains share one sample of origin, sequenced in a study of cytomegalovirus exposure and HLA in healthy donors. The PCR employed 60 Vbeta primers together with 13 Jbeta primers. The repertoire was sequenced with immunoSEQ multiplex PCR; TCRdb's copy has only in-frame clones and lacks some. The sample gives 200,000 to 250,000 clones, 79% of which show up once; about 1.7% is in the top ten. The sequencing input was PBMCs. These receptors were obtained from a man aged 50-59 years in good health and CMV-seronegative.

The DNA for the CDR3 is TGTGCCAGCAGTTACTCAGGGGACAGGGTGGACATTCAGTACTTC. This encodes CASSYSGDRVDIQYF. This sequence joins TRBV6-5 and TRBJ2-4; 9 positions match TRBD1. V dropped 0 bases and J dropped 8; count of bases not matched to a gene: 5. This CDR3 has 15 residues. In germline, CDR1 is MNHEY, CDR2 SVGAGI.

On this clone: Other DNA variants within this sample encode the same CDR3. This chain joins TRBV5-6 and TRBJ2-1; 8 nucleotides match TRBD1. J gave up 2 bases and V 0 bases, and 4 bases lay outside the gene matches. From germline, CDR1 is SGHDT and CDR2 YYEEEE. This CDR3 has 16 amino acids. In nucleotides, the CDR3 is TGTGCCAGCAGCTTGGATCAGGGGGCGGCCTACAATGAGCAGTTCTTC. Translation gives CASSLDQGAAYNEQFF.

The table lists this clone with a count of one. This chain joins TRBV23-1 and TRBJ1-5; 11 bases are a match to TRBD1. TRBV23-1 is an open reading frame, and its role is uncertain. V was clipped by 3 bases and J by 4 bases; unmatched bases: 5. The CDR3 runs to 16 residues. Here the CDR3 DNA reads TGCGCCAGCAGTCAGGACAGGGGGCGGAGGAATCAGCCCCAGCATTTT. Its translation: CASSQDRGRRNQPQHF.

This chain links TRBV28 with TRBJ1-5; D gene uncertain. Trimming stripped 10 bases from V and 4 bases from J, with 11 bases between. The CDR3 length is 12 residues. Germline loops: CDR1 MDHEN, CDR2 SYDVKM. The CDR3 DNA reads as TGTGCCAACGGTCCCCTTAATCAGCCCCAGCATTTT. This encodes CANGPLNQPQHF.

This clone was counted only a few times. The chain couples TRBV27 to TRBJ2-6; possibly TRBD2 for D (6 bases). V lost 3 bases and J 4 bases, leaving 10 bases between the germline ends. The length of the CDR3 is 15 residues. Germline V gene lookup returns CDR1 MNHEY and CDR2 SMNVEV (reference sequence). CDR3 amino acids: CASSLEGLGANVLTF. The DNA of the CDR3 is TGTGCCAGCAGTTTGGAGGGGTTGGGGGCCAACGTCCTGACTTTC.

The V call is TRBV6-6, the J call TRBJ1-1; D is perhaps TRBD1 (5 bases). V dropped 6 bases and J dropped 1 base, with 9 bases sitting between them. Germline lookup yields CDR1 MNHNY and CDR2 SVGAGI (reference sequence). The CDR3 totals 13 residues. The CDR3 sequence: CASRPGQNTEAFF. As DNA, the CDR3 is TGTGCCAGCAGACCCGGACAGAACACTGAAGCTTTCTTT.